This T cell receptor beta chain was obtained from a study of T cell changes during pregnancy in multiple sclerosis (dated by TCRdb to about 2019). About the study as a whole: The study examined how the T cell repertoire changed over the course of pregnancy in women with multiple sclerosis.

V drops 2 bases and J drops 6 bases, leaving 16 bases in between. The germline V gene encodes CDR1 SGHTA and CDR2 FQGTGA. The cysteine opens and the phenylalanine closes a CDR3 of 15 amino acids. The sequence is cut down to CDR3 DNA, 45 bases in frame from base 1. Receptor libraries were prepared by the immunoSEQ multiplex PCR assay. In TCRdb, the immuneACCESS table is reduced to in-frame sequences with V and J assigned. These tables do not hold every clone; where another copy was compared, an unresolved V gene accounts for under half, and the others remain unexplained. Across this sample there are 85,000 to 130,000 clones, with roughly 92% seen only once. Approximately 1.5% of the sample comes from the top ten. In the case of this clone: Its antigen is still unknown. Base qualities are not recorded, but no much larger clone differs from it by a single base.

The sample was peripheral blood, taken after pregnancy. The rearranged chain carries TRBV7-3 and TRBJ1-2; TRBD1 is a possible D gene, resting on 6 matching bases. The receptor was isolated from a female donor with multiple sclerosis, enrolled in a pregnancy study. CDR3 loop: CASSLFPDRHDGYTF. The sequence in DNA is TGTGCCAGCAGCTTATTTCCCGACAGGCATGATGGCTACACCTTC.